This record looks at one T cell receptor beta chain sequence and its context. The same CDR3 is also encoded by other DNA sequences in this sample. In the study's own analysis: For nucleated cells, counts were estimated from reference gene primer amplification. The repertoire was sequenced with immunoSEQ multiplex PCR; TCRdb's copy has only in-frame clones and lacks some. That table supplies the V and J calls and clone size; D and trimming were determined from the DNA. The top ten clones hold over 3% of a sample with over 200,000 clones, about 86% of them seen once. The data belong to a study of blood T cell repertoires in COVID-19. On the study more broadly: Cohort 3 donors were reported recovered after two negative PCRs, clearance, or symptom resolution. Some COVID-19 samples were acute and others convalescent; all came from the United States, Italy and Spain.

Trimming took off 3 bases at V and 8 bases at J, with 10 bases between the two ends. This CDR3 is built from 12 residues. Germline assignment: CDR1 LGHDT and CDR2 YNNKEL (reference sequence). Clinical history reported by participants formed the basis on which cohorts were assigned. The chain recombines TRBV3-1 (or the pseudogene TRBV3-2) with TRBJ1-2, with a tentative D call TRBD1 (5 bases). Sample: PBMCs or T cells enriched from blood (not recorded which). This TCR derives from a woman aged 50 to 60 in a cohort exposed to, infected with or recovered from COVID-19 (not recorded which). The CDR3 loop reads CASSQGGGGYTF. CDR3 DNA sequence: TGTGCCAGCAGCCAGGGGGGGGGAGGCTACACCTTC.